This T cell receptor beta chain was profiled in a study of radiotherapy plus CTLA-4 blockade in lung cancer. Sequencing used immunoSEQ multiplex PCR; TCRdb keeps in-frame clones, though not all of them. The profile shows some 62,000 clones, roughly 80% of them singletons. Per the germline V gene, CDR1 is SGDLS and CDR2 is YYNGEE. Trimming cost V 0 bases and J 2 bases, with 8 bases left between them. The length of the CDR3 is 14 residues. The chain recombines TRBV9 with TRBJ1-2, with a possible D match to TRBD1 (5 bases). The sequences come from peripheral blood, collected from a patient treated with radiotherapy plus ipilimumab. This clonotype originated in a human donor with non-small cell lung cancer who had a complete response to radiotherapy plus ipilimumab. This CDR3 is CASSVDAGNYGYTF. The CDR3 DNA follows: TGTGCCAGCAGCGTAGACGCAGGGAACTATGGCTACACCTTC.